Following are 21 T cell receptor beta chains from one sample sequenced in a study of CD8+ T cells in alopecia areata. Indicated treatment: oral pan-JAK inhibitor, 5-10 mg twice daily. Extracted RNA was reverse transcribed into cDNA, the sequencing template. Here immunoSEQ multiplex PCR was the method, and the copy in TCRdb shows in-frame clones only, minus some. The sample holds about 140,000 clones, about 85% seen once. This specimen was CD8+ T cells sorted from blood, taken at week 4, from a patient treated with tofacitinib. The receptor set was obtained from a human donor with alopecia areata.

The rearrangement uses TRBV29-1 and TRBJ2-7; TRBD1 might be the D (5 bases). The CDR3 sequence is 14 residues long. Germline values: CDR1 SQVTM, CDR2 ANQGSEA. Trimming left V 4 bases short and J 0 bases short, with 13 bases between. DNA of the CDR3: TGCAGCGTTGGGTCACAGGCTAGCTCCTACGAGCAGTACTTC. This translates into CSVGSQASSYEQYF.

Details on this clone: Other nucleotide sequences in the sample specify the same CDR3. The V call is TRBV27, the J call TRBJ2-7; 8 bases agree with TRBD1. With V trimmed by 5 bases and J by 1 base, 7 bases remained unmatched. CDR3 length equals 15 residues. Germline values: CDR1 MNHEY, CDR2 SMNVEV (reference sequence). CDR3 region: CASSPGQGASYEQYF. In nucleotides, the CDR3 is TGTGCCAGCAGTCCGGGGCAGGGGGCGTCCTACGAGCAGTACTTC.

The chain has TRBV9 and TRBJ2-5, with D possibly TRBD1 on 6 matching bases. Germline V gives CDR1 SGDLS, CDR2 YYNGEE. The CDR3 runs 17 residues. Trimming cost V 3 bases and J 2 bases, with 20 bases left between them. The DNA of the CDR3 is TGTGCCAGCAGCGCAGGTCTGGGGGCTGAAAGTCAAGAGACCCAGTACTTC. This codes for CASSAGLGAESQETQYF.

This clone was recorded once. The chain employs TRBV7-9 and TRBJ2-7; the match to TRBD1 covers 7 bases. The CDR3 has 14 amino acids. Germline V gene lookup returns CDR1 SEHNR and CDR2 FQNEAQ (reference sequence). V lost 4 bases to trimming and J lost 0 bases; unmatched junction nucleotides: 3. As DNA, the CDR3 is TGTGCCAGCAGCTCTCCAGGGGGCTCCTACGAGCAGTACTTC. It translates to CASSSPGGSYEQYF.

This chain connects TRBV27 to TRBJ2-7; tentatively, D is TRBD1 or TRBD2 (5 bases each). Trimming cost V 6 bases and J 6 bases, with 15 bases left between them. Germline CDR1 and CDR2: MNHEY and SMNVEV (reference sequence). The CDR3 is made up of 13 amino acids. The CDR3 protein is CASSPPGGSEQYF. The CDR3 coding sequence is TGTGCCAGCAGCCCCCCTGGGGGTAGCGAGCAGTACTTC.

This chain links TRBV19 with TRBJ2-1; 11 bases match TRBD1. V lost 3 bases to trimming and J lost 3 bases; unmatched junction nucleotides: 7. Germline assignment: CDR1 LNHDA and CDR2 SQIVND (reference sequence). The CDR3 is 17 residues long. This chain's CDR3 is CASSISSGTGGYNEQFF. CDR3 sequence (DNA): TGTGCCAGTAGTATCTCGTCTGGGACAGGGGGCTACAATGAGCAGTTCTTC.

This chain uses TRBV27 with TRBJ2-2; no clear D gene. CDR1 is MNHEY and CDR2 is SMNVEV in the germline V gene (reference sequence). The CDR3 covers 16 residues. Trimming took 3 bases from V and 0 from J, leaving 11 bases between them. The CDR3 coding sequence is TGTGCCAGCAGTTTCGAGGCGAACACGAACACCGGGGAGCTGTTTTTT. This sequence encodes CASSFEANTNTGELFF.

The rearrangement joins TRBV19 to TRBJ1-1; 10 positions match TRBD1. Germline CDR1 and CDR2: LNHDA and SQIVND (reference sequence). CDR3 size: 15 residues. V lost 7 bases to trimming and J lost 6 bases; unmatched junction nucleotides: 11. CDR3 coding DNA: TGTGCCAGTACTCCTGGTCTGGGACAGGGGCCTGAAGCTTTCTTT. It encodes CASTPGLGQGPEAFF.

The rearrangement links TRBV13 to TRBJ2-7, with 8 bases fitting TRBD2. CDR1 is PRHDT, CDR2 FYEKMQ, per germline (reference sequence). The CDR3 totals 16 residues. The trim removed 4 bases at V and 3 bases at J, leaving 11 bases unmatched. The CDR3 sequence is CASSYSGTRMGYEQYF. The CDR3 bases are TGTGCCAGCAGCTACTCCGGGACTAGGATGGGCTACGAGCAGTACTTC.

The V gene is TRBV5-1, the J gene TRBJ2-7; D is undetermined. V was trimmed by 0 bases and J by 5 bases, leaving 9 bases between them. Germline lookup yields CDR1 SGHRS and CDR2 YFSETQ. The CDR3 runs to 13 residues. CDR3 amino acids: CASSLVPADEQYF. The CDR3 DNA is TGCGCCAGCAGCTTGGTGCCCGCGGACGAGCAGTACTTC.

V and J are TRBV5-8 and TRBJ2-5; D assignment may be TRBD1 or TRBD2 (6 bases each). This CDR3 spans 15 amino acids. Germline values: CDR1 SGHTS, CDR2 YDEGEE. Trimming stripped 4 bases from V and 5 bases from J, with 18 bases between. The CDR3 loop is CASSPGHFGGETQYF. The DNA for the CDR3 is TGTGCCAGCAGCCCGGGACATTTCGGAGGGGAGACCCAGTACTTC.

This clone was recorded a few times. J is TRBJ1-4 and V is TRBV10-3, with 9 bases aligning to TRBD1. J was trimmed by 5 bases and V by 6 bases; bases with no gene match: 7. Germline V lookup: CDR1 ENHRY, CDR2 SYGVKD. This CDR3 has 15 amino acids. CDR3 amino acids: CAISRTGGRNEKLFF. CDR3 bases: TGTGCCATCAGCCGAACAGGGGGCCGGAATGAAAAACTGTTTTTT.

This chain joins TRBV5-4 and TRBJ1-1; no firm D call. Trimming removed 2 bases from V and 4 bases from J, with 15 bases in between. The CDR3 contains 15 residues. CDR1 is SGHNT and CDR2 is YYREEE in the germline V gene (reference sequence). This CDR3 is CASSFGRGAGTEAFF. DNA of the CDR3: TGTGCCAGCAGCTTTGGGAGAGGTGCGGGCACTGAAGCTTTCTTT.

Written as DNA, the CDR3 is TGTGCCAGCAGCGTGGCGGGACAGCTCTACAATGAGCAGTTCTTC. Its translation: CASSVAGQLYNEQFF. J is TRBJ2-1 and V is TRBV5-4; D possibly corresponds to TRBD1 (7 bases). V was cut by 4 bases and J by 3 bases, with 14 bases left in between. The CDR3 runs 15 residues. Germline-derived CDR1 and CDR2 are SGHNT and YYREEE (reference sequence).

V gene TRBV18 combines with J gene TRBJ2-3; TRBD1 matches 10 bases. The junction had 7 bases not matched to a gene; V was cut back by 1 base and J by 6 bases. Per the germline V gene, CDR1 is KGHSH and CDR2 is LQKENI. CDR3 length equals 16 residues. Here the CDR3 DNA reads TGTGCCAGCTCACCACGGGACAGGGGAAGTCACGATACGCAGTATTTT. This translates into CASSPRDRGSHDTQYF.

This chain links TRBV7-9 with TRBJ2-7; 9 positions agree with TRBD1. This CDR3 has 12 residues. Per the germline V gene, CDR1 is SEHNR and CDR2 is FQNEAQ (reference sequence). After removal of 4 bases from V and 7 bases from J, the junction contained 2 bases not matched to a gene. This CDR3 is CASSWGTGEQYF. In DNA form, the CDR3 reads TGTGCCAGCAGCTGGGGGACAGGGGAGCAGTACTTC.

J is TRBJ2-7 and V is TRBV30, with TRBD1 identical over 8 bases. This CDR3 contains 12 residues. Germline trimming cut 5 bases from V and 3 bases from J; bases unmatched to any gene: 3. Germline loops: CDR1 GTSNPN, CDR2 SVGIG (reference sequence). The chain's CDR3 is CAWGQGDYEQYF. DNA for the CDR3: TGTGCCTGGGGACAGGGCGACTACGAGCAGTACTTC.

In this sample, this clone turned up once. The chain is built from TRBV4-1 and TRBJ1-2, with D possibly matching TRBD1 (5 bases). Germline assignment: CDR1 MGHRA and CDR2 YSYEKL. The CDR3 extends over 16 amino acids. With 1 base removed from V and 4 bases from J, the gap between germline ends came to 16 bases. The CDR3 DNA is TGCGCCAGCAGCCAAGCCCTAGGACATGACTCCTATGGCTACACCTTC. This translates into CASSQALGHDSYGYTF.

V usage is TRBV2 and J usage is TRBJ1-2; the match to TRBD1 covers 9 bases. Germline assignment: CDR1 SNHLY and CDR2 FYNNEI. The CDR3 totals 17 residues. The J segment lost 2 bases and the V segment lost 8 bases, leaving 15 bases of the junction unmatched. In nucleotides, the CDR3 is TGTGCCAGCTATATCCGATCCCCGGGACAGGGAAACTATGGCTACACCTTC. Translation gives CASYIRSPGQGNYGYTF.

The chain recombines TRBV27 with TRBJ2-7, with a possible D match to TRBD1 (6 bases). The V gene's germline CDR1 is MNHEY and CDR2 SMNVEV (reference sequence). Between the trimmed V and J ends, which lost 0 bases and 2 bases, there was a span of 8 bases. CDR3 length equals 14 residues. In nucleotides, the CDR3 is TGTGCCAGCAGTTTATCAGCAGGGGCCTACGAGCAGTACTTC. It is translated as CASSLSAGAYEQYF.

This clone appeared once. The genes are TRBV6-5 and TRBJ1-2, with 8 bases lining up with TRBD1. CDR3 size: 14 residues. Germline V CDR1 and CDR2: MNHEY, SVGAGI. With 0 bases clipped from V and 4 bases from J, the junction kept 1 base outside the gene matches. Here the CDR3 reads CASSYSTGAYGYTF. The CDR3 DNA is TGTGCCAGCAGTTACTCGACAGGGGCCTATGGCTACACCTTC.